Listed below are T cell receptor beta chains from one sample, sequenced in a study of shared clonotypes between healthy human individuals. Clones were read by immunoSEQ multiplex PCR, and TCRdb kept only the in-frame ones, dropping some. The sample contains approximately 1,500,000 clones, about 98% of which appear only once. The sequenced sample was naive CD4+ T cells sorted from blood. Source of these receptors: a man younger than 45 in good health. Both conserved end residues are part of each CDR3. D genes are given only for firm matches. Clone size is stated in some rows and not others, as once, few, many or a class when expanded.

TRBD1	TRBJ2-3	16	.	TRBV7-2	TGTGCCAGCAGCTCTAGGGGGCGCACGGATGGAGATACGCAGTATTTT	CASSSRGRTDGDTQYF
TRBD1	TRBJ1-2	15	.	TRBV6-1	TGTGCCAGCAGTGAAGGACAGGGGAGACACTATGGCTACACCTTC	CASSEGQGRHYGYTF
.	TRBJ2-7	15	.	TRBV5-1	TGCGCCAGCAGCTTGGACCTAGCGAATTCCTACGAGCAGTACTTC	CASSLDLANSYEQYF
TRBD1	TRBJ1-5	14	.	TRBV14	TGTGCCAGCAGCTCCACAGGGGGCGGGCAGCCCCAGCATTTT	CASSSTGGGQPQHF
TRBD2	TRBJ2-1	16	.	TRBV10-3	TGTGCCATCAGTGAGTCGGGGCGGGAGGGAACAAATGAGCAGTTCTTC	CAISESGREGTNEQFF
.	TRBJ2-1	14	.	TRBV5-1	TGCGCCAGCACTGAAAGGGGTACCTACAATGAGCAGTTCTTC	CASTERGTYNEQFF
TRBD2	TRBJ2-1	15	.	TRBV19	TGTGCCAGTAGTATTTCGGCGGGAGTCTACAATGAGCAGTTCTTC	CASSISAGVYNEQFF
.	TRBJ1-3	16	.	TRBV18	TGTGCCAGCTCACCAATAGGGTTCGGCTCTGGAAACACCATATATTTT	CASSPIGFGSGNTIYF
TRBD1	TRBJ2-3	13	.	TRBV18	TGTGCCAGCTCACCACGGACAGGGGATACGCAGTATTTT	CASSPRTGDTQYF
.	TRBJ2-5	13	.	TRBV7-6	TGTGCCAGCAGCTCCTTAGTGTTGGAGACCCAGTACTTC	CASSSLVLETQYF
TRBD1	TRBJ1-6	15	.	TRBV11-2	TGTGCCAGCAGCCGGCCCGGGACAGGGCGCTCACCCCTCCACTTT	CASSRPGTGRSPLHF
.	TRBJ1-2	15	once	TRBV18	TGTGCCAGCTCACCAGGTACATCGGGGACATATGGCTACACCTTC	CASSPGTSGTYGYTF
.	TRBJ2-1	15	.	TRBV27	TGTGCCAGCAGTTTCCTCTCGCGGGACTACAATGAGCAGTTCTTC	CASSFLSRDYNEQFF
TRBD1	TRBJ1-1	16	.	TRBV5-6	TGTGCCAGCAGCTTGGTGGACAGGGCCCGGAACACTGAAGCTTTCTTT	CASSLVDRARNTEAFF
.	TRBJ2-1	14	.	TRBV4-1	TGCGCCAGCAGCCAAGTTTTAACCCGGGATGAGCAGTTCTTC	CASSQVLTRDEQFF
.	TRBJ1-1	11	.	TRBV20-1	TGCAGTGCCCAAGGACCAGCCGAAGCTTTCTTT	CSAQGPAEAFF
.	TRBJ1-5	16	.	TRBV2	TGTGCCAGCAGTGAAGGGGGCCGCAGACTCAATCAGCCCCAGCATTTT	CASSEGGRRLNQPQHF
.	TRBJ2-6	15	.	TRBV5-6	TGTGCCAGCCTGGGGGGACCTACTGGGGCCAACGTCCTGACTTTC	CASLGGPTGANVLTF
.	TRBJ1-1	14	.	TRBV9	TGTGCCAGCAGCCGACGGTTTTTCAACACTGAAGCTTTCTTT	CASSRRFFNTEAFF
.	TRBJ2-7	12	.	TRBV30	TGTGCCGCCTTATTGGGGTTCTACGAGCAGTACTTC	CAALLGFYEQYF
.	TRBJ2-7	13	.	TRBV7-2	TGTGCCAGCAGCCCGGACAGTTACTACGAGCAGTACTTC	CASSPDSYYEQYF
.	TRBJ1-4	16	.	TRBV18	TGTGCCAGCTCACCGATTGGACGCCCAACTAATGAAAAACTGTTTTTT	CASSPIGRPTNEKLFF
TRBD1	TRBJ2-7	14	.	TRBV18	TGTGCCAGCTCACCGACAGGGGGAGGCTACGAGCAGTACTTC	CASSPTGGGYEQYF
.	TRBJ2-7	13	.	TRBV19	TGTGCCAGTAAGGAGCTTCACAGGGCCGAGCAGTACTTC	CASKELHRAEQYF
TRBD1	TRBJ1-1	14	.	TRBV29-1	TGCAGCGTTGAACTAAGGTACAGGGGCACTGAAGCTTTCTTT	CSVELRYRGTEAFF
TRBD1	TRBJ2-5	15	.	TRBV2	TGTGCCAGCAGTGCGTTAACAGGGGGCGCAGAGACCCAGTACTTC	CASSALTGGAETQYF
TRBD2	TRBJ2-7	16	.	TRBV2	TGTGCCAGCAGTGGAGGGACTAGCGGGAGGAACAACGAGCAGTACTTC	CASSGGTSGRNNEQYF
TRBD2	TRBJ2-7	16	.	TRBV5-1	TGCGCCAGCAGCACAGGGACTAGCGGGACCTCCTACGAGCAGTACTTC	CASSTGTSGTSYEQYF
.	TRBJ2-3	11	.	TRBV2	TGTGCCAGCAGGGGCGGGGACACGCAGTATTTT	CASRGGDTQYF
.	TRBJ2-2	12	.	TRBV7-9	TGTGCCACCTTAGCGGACACCGGGGAGCTGTTTTTT	CATLADTGELFF